Listed below are T cell receptor beta chains from one sample, sequenced in a study of T cells in Graves' hyperthyroidism and ophthalmopathy. Using its own MiXCR run on the multiplex PCR reads, TCRdb lists one record per CDR3 protein. The sample holds 380,000 or so distinct CDR3 sequences, approximately 13% seen once. Specimen: blood. The origin of the receptors is a woman between 25 and 40 years old with Graves' hyperthyroidism. The CDR3 runs from the conserved cysteine through the conserved F or W. The order of the fields is V gene, clone size, D gene, J gene, CDR3 protein, CDR3 DNA. A D gene is named only where the DNA matches it firmly. Clone size is stated in some rows and not others, as once, few, many or a class when expanded.

v_call: TRBV2
clone_size: many
d_call: NA
j_call: TRBJ2-7
cdr3_aa: CASSYPGQSTYEQYF
cdr3_nt: TGTGCCAGCAGTTATCCGGGACAAAGCACCTACGAGCAGTACTTC

v_call: TRBV4-3
clone_size: NA
d_call: NA
j_call: TRBJ2-3
cdr3_aa: CASSHSLATGDTQYF
cdr3_nt: TGCGCCAGCAGCCACAGTCTCGCTACCGGAGATACGCAGTATTTT

v_call: TRBV7-8
clone_size: many
d_call: NA
j_call: TRBJ1-3
cdr3_aa: CASSLGRLSGNTIYF
cdr3_nt: TGTGCCAGCAGCTTGGGACGGCTCTCTGGAAACACCATATATTTT

v_call: TRBV5-5
clone_size: few
d_call: TRBD1
j_call: TRBJ1-1
cdr3_aa: CASIRQGAGTEAFF
cdr3_nt: TGTGCCAGCATCCGGCAGGGGGCTGGCACTGAAGCTTTCTTT

v_call: TRBV3-1
clone_size: few
d_call: NA
j_call: TRBJ1-6
cdr3_aa: CASSQELGGATYHSPLHF
cdr3_nt: TGTGCCAGCAGCCAGGAACTCGGAGGGGCGACGTATCATTCACCCCTCCACTTT

v_call: TRBV27
clone_size: many
d_call: NA
j_call: TRBJ2-7
cdr3_aa: CASRTSSWQYF
cdr3_nt: TGTGCCAGCAGGACATCCTCCTGGCAGTACTTC

v_call: TRBV28
clone_size: many
d_call: TRBD1
j_call: TRBJ1-5
cdr3_aa: CASSHDRGLTQPQHF
cdr3_nt: TGTGCCAGCAGCCACGACAGGGGTTTAACTCAGCCCCAGCATTTT

v_call: TRBV2
clone_size: many
d_call: NA
j_call: TRBJ1-5
cdr3_aa: CASSDSASNQPQHF
cdr3_nt: TGTGCCAGCAGTGACAGCGCCAGCAATCAGCCCCAGCATTTT

v_call: TRBV28
clone_size: many
d_call: TRBD1
j_call: TRBJ2-4
cdr3_aa: CASSRTGDKNIQYF
cdr3_nt: TGTGCCAGCAGTCGAACAGGGGACAAAAACATTCAGTACTTC

v_call: TRBV6-1
clone_size: few
d_call: TRBD1
j_call: TRBJ1-6
cdr3_aa: CASMTGGNSPLHF
cdr3_nt: TGTGCCAGCATGACAGGGGGTAATTCACCCCTCCACTTT

v_call: TRBV28
clone_size: many
d_call: TRBD2
j_call: TRBJ2-5
cdr3_aa: CASSVTSGASQETQYF
cdr3_nt: TGTGCCAGCAGTGTGACTAGCGGGGCCTCCCAAGAGACCCAGTACTTC

v_call: TRBV6-1
clone_size: few
d_call: TRBD1
j_call: TRBJ1-6
cdr3_aa: CASKGQGASPLHF
cdr3_nt: TGTGCCAGCAAGGGACAGGGGGCGTCCCCCCTCCACTTT

v_call: TRBV28
clone_size: few
d_call: NA
j_call: TRBJ2-6
cdr3_aa: CASSRGVFSGANVLTF
cdr3_nt: TGTGCCAGCAGCCGAGGGGTTTTCTCTGGGGCCAACGTCCTGACTTTC

v_call: TRBV29-1
clone_size: few
d_call: NA
j_call: TRBJ1-1
cdr3_aa: CSVVNRVNTEAFF
cdr3_nt: TGCAGCGTGGTAAACAGGGTGAACACTGAAGCTTTCTTT

v_call: TRBV11-2
clone_size: many
d_call: NA
j_call: TRBJ2-3
cdr3_aa: CASSPRLGSSTDTQYF
cdr3_nt: TGTGCCAGCAGCCCAAGACTGGGATCTAGCACAGATACGCAGTATTTT

v_call: TRBV6-1
clone_size: many
d_call: TRBD1
j_call: TRBJ1-5
cdr3_aa: CASCRDSNNQPQHF
cdr3_nt: TGTGCCAGCTGCCGGGACAGTAACAATCAGCCCCAGCATTTT

v_call: TRBV2
clone_size: many
d_call: TRBD2
j_call: TRBJ2-1
cdr3_aa: CASRGLAGDEQFF
cdr3_nt: TGTGCCAGCAGGGGACTAGCGGGCGATGAGCAGTTCTTC

v_call: TRBV19
clone_size: many
d_call: TRBD1
j_call: TRBJ1-2
cdr3_aa: CASSPGQGDYGYTF
cdr3_nt: TGTGCCAGTAGTCCGGGACAGGGGGACTATGGCTACACCTTC

v_call: TRBV6-1
clone_size: few
d_call: NA
j_call: TRBJ1-3
cdr3_aa: CATGIPDGSGNTIYF
cdr3_nt: TGTGCCACCGGCATTCCGGACGGCTCTGGAAACACCATATATTTT

v_call: TRBV7-8
clone_size: many
d_call: NA
j_call: TRBJ2-7
cdr3_aa: CASSTWGPKQYF
cdr3_nt: TGTGCCAGCAGCACCTGGGGCCCAAAGCAGTACTTC

v_call: TRBV7-9
clone_size: NA
d_call: NA
j_call: TRBJ2-7
cdr3_aa: CASSFGVRSEQYF
cdr3_nt: TGTGCCAGCAGCTTCGGGGTTCGGAGTGAGCAGTACTTC

v_call: TRBV5-5
clone_size: many
d_call: TRBD2
j_call: TRBJ2-3
cdr3_aa: CASSLSGSSTDTQYF
cdr3_nt: TGTGCCAGCAGCCTTAGCGGGTCTAGCACAGATACGCAGTATTTT

v_call: TRBV28
clone_size: NA
d_call: TRBD2
j_call: TRBJ2-6
cdr3_aa: CASLREGSGANVLTF
cdr3_nt: TGTGCCAGCCTGCGGGAGGGGTCTGGGGCCAACGTCCTGACTTTC

v_call: TRBV2
clone_size: many
d_call: NA
j_call: TRBJ1-5
cdr3_aa: CASDSAENQPQHF
cdr3_nt: TGTGCCAGCGACTCGGCAGAGAATCAGCCCCAGCATTTT

v_call: TRBV3-1
clone_size: NA
d_call: TRBD1
j_call: TRBJ2-7
cdr3_aa: CASSQRGQVNEQYF
cdr3_nt: TGTGCCAGCAGCCAGCGCGGACAGGTCAACGAGCAGTACTTC

v_call: TRBV11-2
clone_size: few
d_call: NA
j_call: TRBJ1-4
cdr3_aa: CASSLEREKLFF
cdr3_nt: TGTGCCAGCAGCTTAGAACGTGAAAAACTGTTTTTT

v_call: TRBV6-2/TRBV6-3
clone_size: few
d_call: TRBD2
j_call: TRBJ2-3
cdr3_aa: CASSPSGSPDTQYF
cdr3_nt: TGTGCCAGCAGTCCTAGCGGGAGCCCAGATACGCAGTATTTT

v_call: TRBV19
clone_size: NA
d_call: NA
j_call: TRBJ1-5
cdr3_aa: CASSTPTGPQHF
cdr3_nt: TGTGCCAGTAGTACTCCCACGGGGCCCCAGCATTTT

v_call: TRBV29-1
clone_size: few
d_call: NA
j_call: TRBJ1-5
cdr3_aa: CSVEVRGRQPQHF
cdr3_nt: TGCAGCGTTGAGGTAAGGGGTCGGCAGCCCCAGCATTTT

v_call: TRBV30
clone_size: few
d_call: NA
j_call: TRBJ1-3
cdr3_aa: CAWTPGSGNTIYF
cdr3_nt: TGTGCCTGGACTCCAGGCTCTGGAAACACCATATATTTT

v_call: TRBV6-1
clone_size: NA
d_call: NA
j_call: TRBJ1-1
cdr3_aa: CASSQRQAWTAFF
cdr3_nt: TGTGCCAGCAGCCAAAGACAGGCTTGGACAGCTTTCTTT

v_call: TRBV19
clone_size: NA
d_call: TRBD2
j_call: TRBJ2-1
cdr3_aa: CASSIPPGLAGVGFEQFF
cdr3_nt: TGTGCCAGTAGTATCCCACCAGGACTAGCGGGAGTTGGGTTTGAGCAGTTCTTC

v_call: TRBV29-1
clone_size: NA
d_call: NA
j_call: TRBJ2-5
cdr3_aa: CSVEDRSQETQYF
cdr3_nt: TGCAGCGTTGAAGATCGGAGCCAAGAGACCCAGTACTTC

v_call: TRBV28
clone_size: many
d_call: NA
j_call: TRBJ2-3
cdr3_aa: CASSLEPPTQYF
cdr3_nt: TGTGCCAGCAGTTTAGAACCCCCAACGCAGTATTTT

v_call: TRBV2
clone_size: many
d_call: NA
j_call: TRBJ1-5
cdr3_aa: CASSVFEGDQPQHF
cdr3_nt: TGTGCCAGCAGTGTATTTGAGGGGGATCAGCCCCAGCATTTT

v_call: TRBV12-3/TRBV12-4
clone_size: few
d_call: NA
j_call: TRBJ2-6
cdr3_aa: CASLLGPSGANVLTF
cdr3_nt: TGTGCCAGCCTTTTGGGGCCCTCTGGGGCCAACGTCCTGACTTTC

v_call: TRBV11-2
clone_size: many
d_call: NA
j_call: TRBJ2-3
cdr3_aa: CASSLEDRVADTQYF
cdr3_nt: TGTGCCAGCAGCTTAGAGGACAGAGTCGCGGATACGCAGTATTTT

v_call: TRBV19
clone_size: many
d_call: NA
j_call: TRBJ1-1
cdr3_aa: CASSIAGTPNTEAFF
cdr3_nt: TGTGCCAGTAGTATAGCAGGGACACCGAACACTGAAGCTTTCTTT

v_call: TRBV2
clone_size: many
d_call: NA
j_call: TRBJ1-1
cdr3_aa: CASSPTSHRAFF
cdr3_nt: TGTGCCAGCAGCCCGACGTCTCACAGGGCTTTCTTT

v_call: TRBV2
clone_size: few
d_call: NA
j_call: TRBJ1-1
cdr3_aa: CASNGQMNTEAFF
cdr3_nt: TGTGCCAGCAATGGACAGATGAACACTGAAGCTTTCTTT

v_call: TRBV12-3/TRBV12-4
clone_size: few
d_call: NA
j_call: TRBJ1-5
cdr3_aa: CASSPGPMNPQHF
cdr3_nt: TGTGCCAGCAGCCCAGGTCCAATGAATCCCCAGCATTTT

v_call: TRBV19
clone_size: NA
d_call: NA
j_call: TRBJ2-2
cdr3_aa: CASSTRLAGELFF
cdr3_nt: TGTGCCAGTAGTACCAGACTAGCCGGGGAGCTGTTTTTT

v_call: TRBV7-2
clone_size: many
d_call: TRBD2
j_call: TRBJ2-1
cdr3_aa: CASSTTSGALWGNEQFF
cdr3_nt: TGTGCCAGCAGCACGACTAGCGGGGCCCTATGGGGGAATGAGCAGTTCTTC

v_call: TRBV6-6
clone_size: many
d_call: NA
j_call: TRBJ2-7
cdr3_aa: CASSYSWPHYEQYF
cdr3_nt: TGTGCCAGCAGTTACTCGTGGCCCCACTACGAGCAGTACTTC

v_call: TRBV7-9
clone_size: many
d_call: TRBD2
j_call: TRBJ2-1
cdr3_aa: CASSKMTSDYNEQFF
cdr3_nt: TGTGCCAGCAGCAAAATGACTAGCGACTACAATGAGCAGTTCTTC

v_call: TRBV11-2
clone_size: NA
d_call: TRBD1
j_call: TRBJ2-2
cdr3_aa: CASSSLKGAGELFF
cdr3_nt: TGTGCCAGCAGCTCATTGAAGGGGGCGGGGGAGCTGTTTTTT

v_call: TRBV24-1
clone_size: many
d_call: TRBD1
j_call: TRBJ1-2
cdr3_aa: CATSGGGRQGTYYGYTF
cdr3_nt: TGTGCCACCAGTGGAGGAGGCAGACAGGGGACCTACTATGGCTACACCTTC

v_call: TRBV6-1
clone_size: once
d_call: NA
j_call: TRBJ1-5
cdr3_aa: CASSEVWGNSNQPQHF
cdr3_nt: TGTGCCAGCAGTGAAGTATGGGGGAATAGCAATCAGCCCCAGCATTTT

v_call: TRBV7-9
clone_size: few
d_call: TRBD1
j_call: TRBJ2-7
cdr3_aa: CASSFSGTGGGEQYF
cdr3_nt: TGTGCCAGCAGCTTCTCCGGGACAGGGGGCGGAGAGCAGTACTTC

v_call: TRBV11-2
clone_size: NA
d_call: NA
j_call: TRBJ2-1
cdr3_aa: CASSLEGWNEQFF
cdr3_nt: TGTGCCAGCAGCTTAGAGGGGTGGAATGAGCAGTTCTTC